The present TCR beta chain was sequenced within a study of T cell responses to AZD1222 COVID-19 vaccine. Study-wide results and caveats: Baseline seropositivity occurred in only six AZD1222 recipients. Clonal diversity was possibly underestimated, and the donors were mostly white British, with more females. The study sampled repertoires only after the peak T cell response.

Repertoires were generated with immunoSEQ multiplex PCR, while TCRdb's copy carries only in-frame clones and drops some. The data contain some 140,000 clones, roughly 90% of them singletons. CDR1 and CDR2 from the germline V gene are SGDLS and YYNGEE. The CDR3 is 12 amino acids. V lost 4 bases, J lost 7 bases, and 11 bases lay in between. Only a few counts were recorded for this clone. Its antigen is still unknown. The sample consisted of peripheral blood, taken on day 0 of AZD1222 vaccination. The receptor's source is an adult in good health. The chain joins TRBV9 to TRBJ1-1; D not resolved. The CDR3 here is CASSPDNFEAFF. The DNA for the CDR3 is TGTGCCAGCAGCCCGGATAACTTTGAAGCTTTCTTT.